This is a list of T cell receptor beta chains from one sample in a study of blood T cell repertoires in COVID-19. TCRdb's copy holds only in-frame clones and misses some; the assay was immunoSEQ multiplex PCR. The sample contains more than 80,000 clones, 70% to 85% of which appear only once. Sequencing was done on a sample of peripheral blood. The receptors stem from a woman in her sixties in a cohort sampled during active or convalescent COVID-19. CDR3s include the opening cysteine and the closing phenylalanine or tryptophan. The D gene is left open where the match is weak. Expanded clones get a size class; other rows say once, few or many, or leave the size out.

d_call	cdr3_length	v_call	clone_size	j_call	cdr3_aa	cdr3_nt
.	14	TRBV9	.	TRBJ2-7	CASSPRQQPYEQYF	TGTGCCAGCAGCCCGAGACAGCAACCCTACGAGCAGTACTTC
TRBD1	17	TRBV4-2	.	TRBJ2-5	CASSQDPLGQGQETQYF	TGTGCCAGCAGCCAAGATCCATTAGGACAGGGGCAAGAGACCCAGTACTTC
.	13	TRBV18	.	TRBJ2-7	CASSNDRFYEQYF	TGTGCCAGCTCTAATGACAGATTCTACGAGCAGTACTTC
TRBD1	16	TRBV2	.	TRBJ1-3	CASSYPGQGSGNTIYF	TGTGCCAGCAGTTATCCGGGACAGGGTTCAGGAAACACCATATATTTT
TRBD1	14	TRBV10-3	.	TRBJ2-7	CAIRPGTGPYEQYF	TGTGCCATCAGACCCGGGACAGGCCCCTACGAGCAGTACTTC
TRBD1	13	TRBV5-6	few	TRBJ2-7	CASSFWTGGEQYF	TGTGCCAGCAGCTTTTGGACAGGGGGCGAGCAGTACTTC
.	15	TRBV18	.	TRBJ1-3	CASSAGASAGNTIYF	TGTGCCAGCTCAGCAGGGGCGAGCGCTGGAAACACCATATATTTT
TRBD1	15	TRBV6-1	many	TRBJ2-5	CASSDRGRLPETQYF	TGTGCCAGCAGTGACAGGGGGCGTCTCCCAGAGACCCAGTACTTC
TRBD2	19	TRBV4-1	.	TRBJ2-7	CASSQVRSFAGELTYEQYF	TGCGCCAGCAGCCAAGTTAGGAGTTTCGCGGGGGAGTTAACCTACGAGCAGTACTTC
.	13	TRBV19	.	TRBJ2-7	CASSSGGTYEQYF	TGTGCCAGTAGTTCGGGCGGGACCTACGAGCAGTACTTC
.	14	TRBV27	.	TRBJ2-7	CASSPRQTAYEQYF	TGTGCCAGCAGTCCCAGACAGACAGCCTACGAGCAGTACTTC
TRBD1	15	TRBV27	.	TRBJ2-2	CASSAGQGVTGELFF	TGTGCCAGCAGTGCGGGACAGGGGGTCACCGGGGAGCTGTTTTTT
.	18	TRBV7-9	few	TRBJ2-1	CASSLGLVTGSSYNEQFF	TGTGCCAGCAGCTTAGGACTTGTTACGGGGAGCTCCTACAATGAGCAGTTCTTC
TRBD1	15	TRBV5-1	.	TRBJ2-1	CASRRTGGSYNEQFF	TGCGCCAGCAGAAGGACAGGGGGCTCCTACAATGAGCAGTTCTTC
TRBD2	17	TRBV7-3	.	TRBJ2-2	CASSLDRGGATTGELFF	TGTGCCAGCAGCTTAGACCGGGGGGGGGCCACCACCGGGGAGCTGTTTTTT
.	13	TRBV5-6	.	TRBJ1-2	CASSLLQGYGYTF	TGTGCCAGCAGCTTGTTACAGGGCTATGGCTACACCTTC
TRBD2	15	TRBV11-2	.	TRBJ2-5	CASSIRLAGGSTQYF	TGTGCCAGCAGCATCAGACTAGCGGGGGGTTCGACCCAGTACTTC
.	12	TRBV18	.	TRBJ2-7	CASSPSNYEQYF	TGTGCCAGCTCACCATCTAACTACGAGCAGTACTTC
TRBD1	15	TRBV5-6	.	TRBJ1-1	CASSPGTGGGTEAFF	TGTGCCAGCAGCCCTGGGACAGGGGGCGGCACTGAAGCTTTCTTT
TRBD1	16	TRBV7-2	.	TRBJ1-2	CASSFGGQGGLYGYTF	TGTGCCAGCAGCTTCGGGGGACAGGGGGGGCTATATGGCTACACCTTC
.	14	TRBV4-3	.	TRBJ1-1	CASSQDSRNTEAFF	TGCGCCAGCAGCCAAGATTCCAGAAACACTGAAGCTTTCTTT
TRBD2	18	TRBV5-1	once	TRBJ2-3	CASSLRASGGAWTDTQYF	TGCGCCAGCAGCTTGCGGGCTAGCGGGGGGGCCTGGACAGATACGCAGTATTTT
.	18	TRBV15	.	TRBJ1-3	CATSRQRGGMGSGNTIYF	TGTGCCACCAGCAGACAGAGGGGGGGAATGGGCTCTGGAAACACCATATATTTT
TRBD1	17	TRBV5-1	.	TRBJ1-3	CASSGGTGYNSGNTIYF	TGCGCCAGCAGCGGAGGGACAGGGTACAACTCTGGAAACACCATATATTTT
.	16	TRBV9	few	TRBJ2-1	CASSVDRVGDFNEQFF	TGTGCCAGCAGCGTAGACCGGGTGGGGGACTTCAATGAGCAGTTCTTC
.	13	TRBV19	once	TRBJ1-2	CASSLRQDYGYTF	TGTGCCAGTAGTTTACGACAGGACTATGGCTACACCTTC
TRBD1	14	TRBV3-1/TRBV3-2	.	TRBJ2-7	CASSQGQGSYEQYF	TGTGCCAGCAGCCAGGGACAGGGATCCTACGAGCAGTACTTC
TRBD1	12	TRBV11-1	.	TRBJ1-1	CASSTDRAEAFF	TGTGCCAGCAGCACGGACAGGGCTGAAGCTTTCTTT
.	17	TRBV5-4	.	TRBJ2-5	CASSLFYGAKTVETQYF	TGTGCCAGCAGCTTGTTCTATGGGGCCAAAACCGTAGAGACCCAGTACTTC
.	14	TRBV4-3	many	TRBJ2-3	CASSSRQSTDTQYF	TGCGCCAGCAGCTCACGACAGAGCACAGATACGCAGTATTTT
TRBD2	16	TRBV5-1	.	TRBJ2-1	CASSLETSGGLNEQFF	TGCGCCAGCAGCTTGGAAACTAGCGGGGGTTTGAATGAGCAGTTCTTC
.	12	TRBV2	.	TRBJ2-3	CASSLGTDTQYF	TGTGCCAGCAGTCTAGGAACCGATACGCAGTATTTT
TRBD1	16	TRBV7-3	.	TRBJ1-2	CASSLTRDSDNYGYTF	TGTGCCAGCAGCTTAACCCGGGACAGCGACAACTATGGCTACACCTTC
TRBD2	14	TRBV9	.	TRBJ2-1	CASSVLAGVNEQFF	TGTGCCAGCAGCGTACTAGCGGGGGTGAATGAGCAGTTCTTC
.	11	TRBV7-9	.	TRBJ2-7	CASRQGYEQYF	TGTGCCAGCAGACAGGGCTACGAGCAGTACTTC
TRBD1	16	TRBV4-3	.	TRBJ2-7	CASSQETGGASYEQYF	TGCGCCAGCAGCCAGGAGACAGGGGGCGCGTCCTACGAGCAGTACTTC
TRBD1	17	TRBV19	.	TRBJ2-1	CASSVFRPGGIWNEQFF	TGTGCCAGTAGTGTTTTTCGACCAGGGGGCATCTGGAATGAGCAGTTCTTC